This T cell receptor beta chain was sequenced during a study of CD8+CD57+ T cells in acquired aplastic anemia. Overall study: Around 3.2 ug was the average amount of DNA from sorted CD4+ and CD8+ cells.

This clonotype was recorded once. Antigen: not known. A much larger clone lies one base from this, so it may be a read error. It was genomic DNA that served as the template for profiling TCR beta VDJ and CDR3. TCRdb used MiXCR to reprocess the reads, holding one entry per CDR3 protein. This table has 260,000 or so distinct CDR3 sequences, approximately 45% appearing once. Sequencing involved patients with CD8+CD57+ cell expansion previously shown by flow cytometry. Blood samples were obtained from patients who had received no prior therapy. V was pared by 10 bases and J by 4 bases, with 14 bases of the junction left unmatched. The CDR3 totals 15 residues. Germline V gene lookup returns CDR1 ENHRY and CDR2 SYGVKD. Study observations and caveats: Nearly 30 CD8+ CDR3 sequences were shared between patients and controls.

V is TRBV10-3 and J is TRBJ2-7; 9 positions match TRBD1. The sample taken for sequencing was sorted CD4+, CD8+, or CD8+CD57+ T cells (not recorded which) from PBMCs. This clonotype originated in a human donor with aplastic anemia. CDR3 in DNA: TGTGCCAGCAGAGAAACCGGGACAGGGACTTACGAGCAGTACTTC. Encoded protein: CASRETGTGTYEQYF.